A single sample gave rise to the 27 T cell receptor beta chains below, sequenced in a study of somatic mutations in cytotoxic T cells in rheumatoid arthritis (dated by TCRdb to 2017 to 2019). Library preparation used the immunoSEQ multiplex PCR assay. TCRdb retrieved this table from immuneACCESS and kept in-frame rearrangements only. Not all clones are present; in checked studies, unresolved V genes account for under half, and no reason is known for the remainder. In this sample the table shows some 20,000 clones, about 80% of which occur a single time. The ten largest clones add up to approximately 15% of the sample. The sample was CD8+ T cells sorted from blood. These receptors all come from an adult with rheumatoid arthritis.

This clone was detected only once. Other DNA sequences from this sample encode an identical CDR3 as well. CDR3 sequence (DNA): TGTGCCAGCAGCCCCGGACAGGGAGGCTATGGCTACACCTTC. Residues: CASSPGQGGYGYTF. The rearrangement joins TRBV7-2 to TRBJ1-2; 8 bases line up with TRBD1. CDR3 length: 14 residues. The V and J ends lost 5 bases and 4 bases, in that order; junction bases with no gene match: 6. Germline CDR1 SGHTA, CDR2 FQGNSA.

The count of this clone is one. The chain joins TRBV4-1 to TRBJ1-5; 11 nucleotides match TRBD1. Germline V lookup: CDR1 MGHRA, CDR2 YSYEKL. The length of the CDR3 is 14 residues. The V segment lost 4 bases and the J segment 6 bases; nucleotides outside the gene matches: 2. CDR3 DNA: TGCGCCAGCAGCCCCGGACAGGGGGCTCAGCCCCAGCATTTT. It specifies CASSPGQGAQPQHF.

This clone was observed a handful of times. V usage is TRBV7-8 and J usage is TRBJ1-1; no clear D gene. CDR3 length equals 15 residues. The V and J ends lost 2 bases and 2 bases respectively, with 12 bases between them. CDR1 is SGHVS, CDR2 FQNEAQ, per germline. CDR3 residues: CASSLLRVGNTEAFF. In nucleotides, the CDR3 is TGTGCCAGCAGCTTACTACGGGTAGGCAACACTGAAGCTTTCTTT. The full variable domain, its missing parts supplied by reference TRBV7-8 and TRBJ1-1, is GAGVSQSPRYKVAKRGQDVALRCDPISGHVSLFWYQQALGQGPEFLTYFQNEAQLDKSGLPSDRFFAERPEGSVSTLKIQRTQQEDSAVYLCASSLLRVGNTEAFFGQGTRLTVV.

This chain uses TRBV9 with TRBJ1-5; D is perhaps TRBD1 (5 bases). The CDR3 is 16 amino acids. CDR1 is SGDLS and CDR2 is YYNGEE in the germline V gene. Between the trimmed V and J ends, which lost 0 bases and 7 bases, there was a span of 17 bases. The CDR3 spells CASSVGTGTDGQPQHF. The DNA for the CDR3 is TGTGCCAGCAGCGTAGGGACCGGGACCGACGGGCAGCCCCAGCATTTT.

This rearrangement joins TRBV21-1 to TRBJ1-5. TRBV21-1 is tagged as a pseudogene. The CDR3 has 18 residues. In nucleotides, the CDR3 is TGTGCCAGCAACTCTGATCTCCGGCCTGGGGAGAACAATCAGCCCCAGCATTTT. It translates to CASNSDLRPGENNQPQHF.

J is TRBJ1-1 and V is TRBV27; D gene uncertain. The CDR3 runs 13 residues. Germline V gives CDR1 MNHEY, CDR2 SMNVEV (reference sequence). V lost 0 bases to trimming and J lost 4 bases, with 6 bases between them. The CDR3 sequence: CASSLSVATEAFF. The CDR3 DNA sequence: TGTGCCAGCAGTTTATCAGTGGCCACTGAAGCTTTCTTT.

This clone occurred a few times. This rearrangement joins TRBV4-1 to TRBJ1-6; D is perhaps TRBD1 (5 bases). Trimming shortened V by 0 bases and J by 7 bases, and 16 bases separated the two germline ends. This CDR3 is 17 amino acids long. Germline V CDR1 and CDR2: MGHRA, YSYEKL. The CDR3 bases are TGCGCCAGCAGCCAAGAAGGTCGGGCAGGGCTCAATTCACCCCTCCACTTT. It codes for CASSQEGRAGLNSPLHF.

J is TRBJ1-2 and V is TRBV11-2; D possibly corresponds to TRBD1 (5 bases). The V and J ends lost 6 bases and 8 bases respectively, with 10 bases between them. This CDR3 is built from 11 residues. Germline CDR1 and CDR2: SGHAT and FQNNGV. The DNA for the CDR3 is TGTGCCAGCAGTGGGGCCGAAGGCTACACCTTC. This gives the protein CASSGAEGYTF.

The genes are TRBV7-6 and TRBJ1-2, with D perhaps TRBD1 (6 bases). Trimming removed 5 bases from V and 2 bases from J, with 12 bases in between. This CDR3 spans 14 amino acids. The V gene's germline CDR1 is SGHVS and CDR2 FNYEAQ. The CDR3 bases are TGTGCCAGCAGCCGGGGGGGGGCCAACTATGGCTACACCTTC. Residues: CASSRGGANYGYTF.

V is TRBV27 and J is TRBJ1-4; 7 bases are a match to TRBD1. Per germline, CDR1 MNHEY and CDR2 SMNVEV (reference sequence). Unmatched junction bases numbered 8, after V lost 5 bases and J lost 5 bases. The CDR3 is 15 amino acids. This CDR3 is CASSPPDRRNEKLFF. CDR3 coding DNA: TGTGCCAGCAGTCCTCCGGACAGGAGGAATGAAAAACTGTTTTTT.

The chain uses TRBV4-2 and TRBJ1-3; 7 bases agree with TRBD1. Germline CDR1 LGHNA, CDR2 YNFKEQ. There are 16 residues in the CDR3. The trim removed 3 bases at V and 7 bases at J, leaving 12 bases unmatched. As DNA, the CDR3 is TGTGCCAGCAGCCAGACCGGACAGGACCCTTGGAACACCATATATTTT. Protein product: CASSQTGQDPWNTIYF.

CDR3 DNA: TGCGCCAGCAGCCAAGAAGTAGCGGGAGGGCAAGATACGCAGTATTTT. This encodes CASSQEVAGGQDTQYF. The chain links TRBV4-3 to TRBJ2-3; 11 bases agree with TRBD2. With V trimmed by 0 bases and J by 5 bases, 4 bases remained unmatched. The CDR3 extends over 16 amino acids. CDR1 and CDR2 (germline): LGHNA, YSLEER.

The V gene is TRBV6-5, the J gene TRBJ2-3, with D hard to call. Germline V gives CDR1 MNHEY, CDR2 SVGAGI. The CDR3 is 13 amino acids. Trimming pared 2 bases from V and 6 bases from J, leaving 9 bases between. CDR3 in amino acids: CASSYGGFDTQYF. For the CDR3, the DNA is TGTGCCAGCAGTTACGGCGGTTTTGATACGCAGTATTTT.

The chain links TRBV10-3 to TRBJ2-3, with 10 bases lining up with TRBD2. The CDR3 loop spans 15 amino acids. Germline trimming cut 5 bases from V and 5 bases from J; bases unmatched to any gene: 7. Germline V gene data show CDR1 as ENHRY and CDR2 as SYGVKD. The CDR3 DNA sequence: TGTGCCATCAGTCCATTACTAGCGGGAAAAGATACGCAGTATTTT. Residues: CAISPLLAGKDTQYF.

The rearrangement joins TRBV4-2 to TRBJ1-2; D is ambiguous. This CDR3 has 13 amino acids. Germline lookup yields CDR1 LGHNA and CDR2 YNFKEQ. V was shortened by 0 bases and J by 10 bases, with 12 bases between the two germline ends. CDR3 coding DNA: TGTGCCAGCAGCCAAGACCCAGGCTACGACTACACCTTC. Protein product: CASSQDPGYDYTF.

In its sample, this clone was seen once. V gene TRBV7-9 combines with J gene TRBJ2-3; weak D call: TRBD1 (5 bases). Trimming left V 1 base short and J 6 bases short, with 20 bases between. This CDR3 comprises 17 residues. Germline CDR1 SEHNR, CDR2 FQNEAQ (reference sequence). The CDR3 loop is CASSLVLGAVPADTQYF. As DNA, the CDR3 is TGTGCCAGCAGCTTAGTCTTAGGGGCCGTCCCCGCCGATACGCAGTATTTT. The variable domain in full, completed from reference TRBV7-9 and TRBJ2-3, reads DTGVSQNPRHKITKRGQNVTFRCDPISEHNRLYWYRQTLGQGPEFLTYFQNEAQLEKSRLLSDRFSAERPKGSFSTLEIQRTEQGDSAMYLCASSLVLGAVPADTQYFGPGTRLTVL.

The chain carries TRBV29-1 and TRBJ2-2; D perhaps matches TRBD2 (5 bases). Trimming took 2 bases from V and 4 from J, leaving 17 bases between them. The CDR3 runs 16 residues. In germline, CDR1 is SQVTM, CDR2 ANQGSEA. As DNA, the CDR3 is TGCAGCGTTGAATTGGTGGGAGACACTTTCACCGGGGAGCTGTTTTTT. As protein: CSVELVGDTFTGELFF.

This chain links TRBV29-1 with TRBJ1-4, with D tentatively TRBD1 (6 bases). Germline V gene data show CDR1 as SQVTM and CDR2 as ANQGSEA. V lost 6 bases and J 11 bases, leaving 25 bases between the germline ends. There are 15 residues in the CDR3. CDR3 in amino acids: CSVPGAPSGGRKLFF. The CDR3 region has the DNA TGCAGCGTACCGGGGGCTCCCTCCGGCGGCCGGAAACTGTTTTTT. Filled out from reference TRBV29-1 and TRBJ1-4, the complete variable domain reads SAVISQKPSRDICQRGTSLTIQCQVDSQVTMMFWYRQQPGQSLTLIATANQGSEATYESGFVIDKFPISRPNLTFSTLTVSNMSPEDSSIYLCSVPGAPSGGRKLFFGSGTQLSVL.

The rearrangement uses TRBV5-4 and TRBJ2-3; D possibly corresponds to TRBD2 (6 bases). The CDR3 totals 16 residues. Trimming shortened V by 2 bases and J by 1 base, and 14 bases separated the two germline ends. Germline CDR1 and CDR2: SGHNT and YYREEE (reference sequence). CDR3 residues: CASSLRRERGTDTQYF. The CDR3 nucleotides are TGTGCCAGCAGCTTACGGCGGGAAAGAGGCACAGATACGCAGTATTTT.

The V call is TRBV13, the J call TRBJ2-3, with D perhaps given as TRBD1 or TRBD2 (5 bases each). Germline-derived CDR1 and CDR2 are PRHDT and FYEKMQ (reference sequence). The length of the CDR3 is 13 residues. V lost 6 bases and J 2 bases, leaving 9 bases between the germline ends. The CDR3 protein is CASSGGFTDTQYF. CDR3 in DNA: TGTGCCAGCAGTGGGGGATTCACAGATACGCAGTATTTT.

This chain joins TRBV5-1 and TRBJ1-1, with unresolved D. The germline gives CDR1 SGHRS, CDR2 YFSETQ. The CDR3 has 14 residues. The V end was cut by 0 bases, the J end by 4 bases, with 10 bases between. CDR3 sequence reads: CASSLGGSGTEAFF. The CDR3 DNA follows: TGCGCCAGCAGCTTGGGTGGCAGCGGCACTGAAGCTTTCTTT.

This chain links TRBV7-9 with TRBJ1-4; D possibly corresponds to TRBD1 (6 bases). Germline V lookup: CDR1 SEHNR, CDR2 FQNEAQ (reference sequence). This CDR3 is built from 13 residues. The germline V and J ends were trimmed by 4 bases and 4 bases, with 7 bases remaining between them. CDR3 sequence (DNA): TGTGCCAGCAGCTCGGACAGTAATGAAAAACTGTTTTTT. Its protein product is CASSSDSNEKLFF.

The chain links TRBV30 to TRBJ2-1; no firm D call. V dropped 4 bases and J dropped 0 bases, with 13 bases sitting between them. The CDR3 sequence is 15 residues long. CDR1 GTSNPN and CDR2 SVGIG come from the germline V gene (reference sequence). CDR3 bases: TGTGCCTGGAACGAAGGCTATAGCTCCTACAATGAGCAGTTCTTC. Protein sequence: CAWNEGYSSYNEQFF.

The chain is built from TRBV18 and TRBJ1-5, with 9 bases fitting TRBD1. V shed 2 bases and J 4 bases; nucleotides not matched to a gene: 3. Germline V gene sequence: CDR1 KGHSH, CDR2 LQKENI. This CDR3 is 15 amino acids long. CDR3 region: CASSPLQGANQPQHF. In DNA, the CDR3 is TGTGCCAGCTCACCATTACAGGGGGCGAATCAGCCCCAGCATTTT. Supplemented by reference TRBV18 and TRBJ1-5, the full variable domain reads NAGVMQNPRHLVRRRGQEARLRCSPMKGHSHVYWYRQLPEEGLKFMVYLQKENIIDESGMPKERFSAEFPKEGPSILRIQQVVRGDSAAYFCASSPLQGANQPQHFGDGTRLSIL.

This clone showed up just a few times. V and J are TRBV25-1 and TRBJ1-4; 7 nucleotides align to TRBD1. V lost 5 bases to trimming and J lost 5 bases; unmatched junction nucleotides: 8. The germline V gene encodes CDR1 MGHDK and CDR2 SYGVNS. The CDR3 runs 15 residues. Here the CDR3 DNA reads TGTGCCAGCAGTTTTACAGGGGCGAAGAATGAAAAACTGTTTTTT. It is translated as CASSFTGAKNEKLFF.

As concerns this clone: Different DNA sequences within this sample yield the same CDR3. V and J are TRBV7-9 and TRBJ2-5; TRBD1 is a possible D gene (6 bases). Trimming cost V 1 base and J 3 bases, with 9 bases left between them. CDR1 and CDR2 from the germline V gene are SEHNR and FQNEAQ (reference sequence). The CDR3 is 14 amino acids. The CDR3, as DNA: TGTGCCAGCAGCTTAGGGGGGCGAGAAGAGACCCAGTACTTC. Translating gives CASSLGGREETQYF.

A note on this clone: At one of its ends the junction is not consistent with the germline gene, which may arise from a read error. The chain uses TRBV7-7 and TRBJ1-2; the match to TRBD1 covers 7 bases. Germline CDR1 and CDR2: SSHAT and FNYEAQ (reference sequence). The CDR3 has 15 amino acids. The CDR3: CASSPPLQGHYGYTF. DNA for the CDR3: TGTGCTAGCAGCCCACCCCTACAGGGGCACTATGGCTACACCTTC.